This is a list of T cell receptor beta chains from one sample in a study of CD8+ T cells in alopecia areata. The assay was immunoSEQ multiplex PCR, and TCRdb's table has in-frame clones only and misses some. The sample includes roughly 100,000 clones, approximately 90% of them seen just once. The sample consisted of CD8+ T cells sorted from blood, taken between weeks 30 and 35, from a patient treated with tofacitinib. These receptors came from a human donor with alopecia areata. Both conserved end residues are part of each CDR3. A D gene is named only where the DNA matches it firmly. The listing skips clone size in some rows; elsewhere it reads once, few, many or a size class.

j_call,clone_size,v_call,cdr3_length,d_call,cdr3_aa,cdr3_nt
TRBJ1-5,.,TRBV7-8,13,.,CASSFGPNQPQHF,TGTGCCAGCAGCTTCGGCCCCAATCAGCCCCAGCATTTT
TRBJ2-7,.,TRBV7-2,18,TRBD2,CASSLVFEFETSGYEQYF,TGTGCCAGCAGCTTAGTATTTGAGTTTGAGACTAGCGGCTACGAGCAGTACTTC
TRBJ2-1,.,TRBV27,18,TRBD1,CASSTGTGGGTTYNEQFF,TGTGCCAGCAGTACCGGGACAGGGGGCGGGACGACCTACAATGAGCAGTTCTTC
TRBJ2-4,.,TRBV10-3,14,TRBD2,CAISEGGSFDIQYF,TGTGCCATCAGTGAGGGCGGGAGTTTTGACATTCAGTACTTC
TRBJ2-1,.,TRBV30,16,.,CAWSGGSCLLCNEQFF,TGTGCCTGGAGTGGAGGGTCTTGTCTCTTGTGCAATGAGCAGTTCTTC
TRBJ2-3,.,TRBV27,14,TRBD2,CASSAGGLTDTQYF,TGTGCCAGCAGTGCGGGGGGGCTCACAGATACGCAGTATTTT
TRBJ2-2,.,TRBV7-9,14,.,CASSWAEGIGELFF,TGTGCCAGCAGCTGGGCGGAGGGAATTGGGGAGCTGTTTTTT
TRBJ2-1,.,TRBV7-8,17,TRBD2,CASSLAVAGEGGDEQFF,TGTGCCAGCAGCTTAGCTGTAGCGGGAGAAGGGGGCGATGAGCAGTTCTTC
TRBJ1-1,.,TRBV5-1,17,TRBD1,CASSPGTGENFGTEAFF,TGCGCCAGCAGCCCTGGGACAGGGGAGAATTTCGGCACTGAAGCTTTCTTT
TRBJ2-1,.,TRBV5-4,15,TRBD2,CASSAWTSAYNEQFF,TGTGCCAGCAGCGCCTGGACTAGCGCATACAATGAGCAGTTCTTC
TRBJ2-4,.,TRBV5-1,15,.,CASSLDGYAKNIQYF,TGCGCCAGCAGCTTGGATGGCTATGCCAAAAACATTCAGTACTTC
TRBJ2-3,once,TRBV5-4,14,.,CASSPPDTSDTQYF,TGTGCCAGCAGCCCCCCGGACACCTCAGATACGCAGTATTTT
TRBJ1-1,once,TRBV27,14,TRBD1,CASSLSRGPGEAFF,TGTGCCAGCAGTTTGTCCAGGGGGCCAGGGGAAGCTTTCTTT
TRBJ2-1,.,TRBV9,15,TRBD2,CASSPASGGAREQFF,TGTGCCAGCAGCCCCGCTAGCGGGGGGGCCCGTGAGCAGTTCTTC
TRBJ1-6,.,TRBV9,16,.,CASAPRDHEDNSPLHF,TGTGCCAGCGCTCCACGCGATCACGAGGATAATTCACCCCTCCACTTT
TRBJ2-1,.,TRBV27,15,TRBD1,CASSLGQGIWNEQFF,TGTGCCAGCAGTTTAGGACAGGGTATATGGAATGAGCAGTTCTTC
TRBJ2-5,once,TRBV5-6,14,TRBD2,CASSPGTSWETQYF,TGTGCCAGCAGCCCGGGGACTAGCTGGGAGACCCAGTACTTC
TRBJ1-1,.,TRBV29-1,10,.,CSVLFTEAFF,TGCAGCGTTCTTTTCACTGAAGCTTTCTTT
TRBJ2-7,.,TRBV7-9,17,.,CASSPIPGVGFGYEQYF,TGTGCCAGCAGCCCCATTCCGGGAGTGGGTTTCGGCTACGAGCAGTACTTC
TRBJ2-1,.,TRBV19,15,TRBD2,CASSTFSGDYNEQFF,TGTGCCAGTAGTACTTTCAGCGGGGATTACAATGAGCAGTTCTTC
TRBJ2-7,.,TRBV7-9,15,.,CASSLTGARDYEQYF,TGTGCCAGCAGCTTAACGGGGGCGAGAGACTACGAGCAGTACTTC
TRBJ1-6,.,TRBV4-1,15,.,CASSPLHTRSSPLHF,TGCGCCAGCAGCCCCCTCCACACAAGGTCCTCACCCCTCCACTTT
TRBJ2-7,.,TRBV29-1,14,TRBD1,CSVETGTGNYEQYF,TGCAGCGTAGAAACCGGGACAGGGAATTACGAGCAGTACTTC
TRBJ2-3,.,TRBV11-2,12,.,CASSLFQGTQYF,TGTGCCAGCAGCTTGTTCCAGGGGACGCAGTATTTT
TRBJ2-7,.,TRBV9,14,.,CASSEWDTSYEQYF,TGTGCCAGCAGCGAGTGGGACACCTCCTACGAGCAGTACTTC
TRBJ1-4,once,TRBV15,17,.,CATSPPRGSTTNEKLFF,TGTGCCACCAGCCCTCCCCGCGGGAGTACAACTAATGAAAAACTGTTTTTT
TRBJ2-3,.,TRBV11-2,16,.,CASSLETGLSTDTQYF,TGTGCCAGCAGCTTAGAAACGGGACTCAGCACAGATACGCAGTATTTT
TRBJ2-2,.,TRBV27,15,TRBD1,CASSFGTGPTGELFF,TGTGCCAGCAGTTTTGGGACAGGACCCACCGGGGAGCTGTTTTTT
TRBJ2-1,.,TRBV6-4,14,TRBD2,CASSPGLAVNEQFF,TGTGCCAGCTCCCCCGGACTAGCGGTCAATGAGCAGTTCTTC
TRBJ2-7,once,TRBV29-1,13,TRBD1,CSVEGTGGDEQYF,TGCAGCGTTGAAGGGACAGGGGGCGACGAGCAGTACTTC
TRBJ2-1,few,TRBV14,15,.,CASSQGLSSYNEQFF,TGTGCCAGCAGCCAAGGTCTGAGCTCCTACAATGAGCAGTTCTTC
TRBJ2-2,.,TRBV30,16,TRBD1,CAWSIQGASDTGELFF,TGTGCCTGGAGTATCCAGGGGGCTTCGGACACCGGGGAGCTGTTTTTT
TRBJ2-1,.,TRBV7-3,15,.,CASSLVADSYNEQFF,TGTGCCAGCAGCTTGGTAGCGGACTCCTACAATGAGCAGTTCTTC
TRBJ1-1,.,TRBV29-1,13,TRBD1,CSVATDRSAEAFF,TGCAGCGTCGCGACGGACAGGAGCGCTGAAGCTTTCTTT
TRBJ2-1,.,TRBV7-9,18,TRBD1,CASSFKRTGQGGYNEQFF,TGTGCCAGCAGCTTTAAGAGGACGGGACAGGGGGGATACAATGAGCAGTTCTTC
TRBJ2-7,.,TRBV10-3,14,TRBD1,CAISGRDSTYEQYF,TGTGCCATCAGTGGCCGGGACAGCACCTACGAGCAGTACTTC
TRBJ2-1,.,TRBV7-6,14,TRBD2,CASSQGLGRGEQFF,TGTGCCAGCAGCCAAGGACTAGGCCGGGGGGAGCAGTTCTTC
TRBJ2-5,.,TRBV7-7,15,TRBD1,CASSLGRGRGETQYF,TGTGCTAGCAGCTTGGGCAGGGGGAGAGGCGAGACCCAGTACTTC
TRBJ1-2,.,TRBV14,17,.,CASSQRFEVFYSEGYTF,TGTGCCAGCAGCCAACGCTTCGAAGTTTTTTATTCTGAGGGCTACACCTTC
TRBJ1-6,.,TRBV7-8,14,.,CASSLEMGSSPLHF,TGTGCCAGCAGCTTAGAGATGGGTTCCTCACCCCTCCACTTT
TRBJ1-5,.,TRBV23-1,14,.,CASSQCPADQPQHF,TGCGCCAGCAGTCAATGCCCGGCGGATCAGCCCCAGCATTTT
TRBJ1-1,once,TRBV4-1,14,.,CASSQDPANTEAFF,TGCGCCAGCAGCCAAGATCCCGCGAACACTGAAGCTTTCTTT
TRBJ2-7,.,TRBV4-1,15,.,CASSHSRGLGYEQYF,TGCGCCAGCAGCCACTCCCGGGGGCTCGGGTACGAGCAGTACTTC
TRBJ2-5,.,TRBV5-1,16,TRBD1,CASSLGMGQSQETQYF,TGCGCCAGCAGCTTGGGTATGGGACAGAGCCAAGAGACCCAGTACTTC
TRBJ2-1,few,TRBV5-6,15,TRBD1,CASSLPGQGVNEQFF,TGTGCCAGCAGCCTACCGGGACAGGGTGTAAATGAGCAGTTCTTC
TRBJ1-1,.,TRBV5-1,15,.,CASSGKRNSNTEAFF,TGCGCCAGCAGCGGAAAAAGAAACTCCAACACTGAAGCTTTCTTT
TRBJ1-1,.,TRBV7-9,13,.,CASSLGQIYEAFF,TGTGCCAGCAGCTTAGGGCAGATCTATGAAGCTTTCTTT
TRBJ1-1,.,TRBV30,13,.,CAWSVTGPSQAFF,TGTGCCTGGAGTGTAACGGGGCCGTCTCAAGCTTTCTTT
TRBJ2-7,.,TRBV27,15,TRBD1,CASSLAGTGIGEQYF,TGTGCCAGCAGTTTGGCCGGGACAGGGATCGGCGAGCAGTACTTC
TRBJ2-7,few,TRBV2,14,.,CASRNRDSSYEQYF,TGTGCCAGCAGGAACCGGGATTCCTCCTACGAGCAGTACTTC
TRBJ2-4,.,TRBV15,15,TRBD1,CATSRDLGTANIQYF,TGTGCCACCAGCAGAGACCTAGGGACAGCAAACATTCAGTACTTC
TRBJ2-7,.,TRBV9,17,TRBD1,CASSESRDRGRTYEQYF,TGTGCCAGCAGCGAGTCCCGGGACAGGGGACGAACCTACGAGCAGTACTTC
TRBJ2-3,.,TRBV11-2,16,.,CASSFLEGGIGDTQYF,TGTGCCAGCAGCTTCCTAGAAGGGGGAATCGGCGATACGCAGTATTTT
TRBJ1-1,.,TRBV27,16,.,CASSFAQWASRTEAFF,TGTGCCAGCAGTTTCGCGCAGTGGGCCTCTCGGACTGAAGCTTTCTTT